The 10 T cell receptor beta chains below come from one sample, sequenced in a study of control samples from healthy donors and cancer patients. Libraries were prepared by immunoSEQ multiplex PCR; TCRdb keeps only in-frame clonotypes and omits some of them. The data hold 95,000 to 100,000 clones, with more than 85% observed a single time. Source material: blood. These receptors were obtained from a man aged 25 to 40 in good health.

With regard to this clone: A single base separates this from a much larger clone, so it may be a read error. J is TRBJ1-2 and V is TRBV7-9; 8 nucleotides agree with TRBD1. J gave up 1 base and V 5 bases, and 3 bases lay outside the gene matches. CDR1 SEHNR and CDR2 FQNEAQ come from the germline V gene (reference sequence). The CDR3 extends over 14 amino acids. The CDR3 is CASSPTGVNYGYTF. The CDR3 bases are TGTGCCAGCAGCCCGACAGGGGTTAACTATGGCTACACCTTC. The whole variable domain, filled in from reference TRBV7-9 and TRBJ1-2, reads DTGVSQNPRHKITKRGQNVTFRCDPISEHNRLYWYRQTLGQGPEFLTYFQNEAQLEKSRLLSDRFSAERPKGSFSTLEIQRTEQGDSAMYLCASSPTGVNYGYTFGSGTRLTVV.

The J gene is TRBJ2-1, the V gene TRBV4-2; no definite D call. The CDR3 extends over 16 amino acids. In germline, CDR1 is LGHNA, CDR2 YNFKEQ. The V end lost 1 base, the J end lost 0 bases, and 10 bases lay between the germline ends. This CDR3 reads CASSQGLAISYNEQFF. CDR3 sequence (DNA): TGTGCCAGCAGCCAAGGGCTGGCAATCTCCTACAATGAGCAGTTCTTC.

V is TRBV6-5 and J is TRBJ1-1; D may be TRBD1 (5 bases). There are 13 residues in the CDR3. The germline V gene encodes CDR1 MNHEY and CDR2 SVGAGI. The V end lost 5 bases, the J end lost 1 base, and 8 bases lay between the germline ends. CDR3 DNA sequence: TGTGCCAGCAGTCGCCAGGGGAACACTGAAGCTTTCTTT. It is translated as CASSRQGNTEAFF.

This clone was seen more than once but under ten times. The V call is TRBV6-5, the J call TRBJ2-7; 8 bases match TRBD2. Looked up from germline, CDR1 is MNHEY and CDR2 is SVGAGI. V gave up 6 bases and J gave up 0 bases; unmatched junction bases: 7. The CDR3 extends over 15 amino acids. CDR3 in DNA: TGTGCCAGCAGAAGGAGCGGGGGAAGCTCCTACGAGCAGTACTTC. Protein sequence: CASRRSGGSSYEQYF.

This CDR3 reads CASSEALSGGPGELFF. The CDR3 nucleotides read TGTGCCAGCAGTGAAGCGCTGTCAGGGGGCCCCGGGGAGCTGTTTTTT. The rearrangement joins TRBV6-1 to TRBJ2-2; the match to TRBD1 covers 8 bases. The germline gives CDR1 MNHNS, CDR2 SASEGT. The CDR3 is made up of 16 amino acids. The trim removed 0 bases at V and 6 bases at J, leaving 6 bases unmatched.

The rearrangement uses TRBV2 and TRBJ1-2, with TRBD1 matching over 7 bases. This CDR3 spans 12 amino acids. Germline V CDR1 and CDR2: SNHLY, FYNNEI. With 6 bases clipped from V and 5 bases from J, the junction kept 3 bases outside the gene matches. This CDR3 reads CASSGTEYGYTF. As DNA, the CDR3 is TGTGCCAGCAGCGGGACAGAATATGGCTACACCTTC. Drawing the rest from reference TRBV2 and TRBJ1-2, the complete variable domain is EPEVTQTPSHQVTQMGQEVILRCVPISNHLYFYWYRQILGQKVEFLVSFYNNEISEKSEIFDDQFSVERPDGSNFTLKIRSTKLEDSAMYFCASSGTEYGYTFGSGTRLTVV.

The chain couples TRBV4-1 to TRBJ1-5, with 8 nucleotides matching TRBD1. V shed 0 bases and J 0 bases; nucleotides not matched to a gene: 10. Germline assignment: CDR1 MGHRA and CDR2 YSYEKL. This CDR3 is 19 amino acids long. CDR3 residues: CASSQEGQGALISNQPQHF. The CDR3 DNA is TGCGCCAGCAGCCAAGAAGGGCAGGGGGCTTTGATTAGCAATCAGCCCCAGCATTTT.

The rearrangement joins TRBV27 to TRBJ1-6; D remains unclear. The CDR3 has 17 residues. CDR1 is MNHEY, CDR2 SMNVEV, per germline (reference sequence). The V gene lost 7 bases and the J gene lost 0 bases, with 16 bases spanning the gap. The CDR3: CASIKGWPFSYNSPLHF. CDR3 sequence (DNA): TGTGCCAGCATCAAAGGGTGGCCCTTCTCCTATAATTCACCCCTCCACTTT.

The chain employs TRBV7-6 and TRBJ1-4, with 7 nucleotides matching TRBD1. The germline gives CDR1 SGHVS, CDR2 FNYEAQ. The CDR3 spans 16 residues. V shed 5 bases and J 8 bases; nucleotides not matched to a gene: 14. CDR3 residues: CASSPLLTGDLEKLFF. The DNA of the CDR3 is TGTGCCAGCAGCCCCCTTTTAACAGGGGACCTAGAAAAACTGTTTTTT.

This clone was seen more than once but under ten times. The chain uses TRBV19 and TRBJ1-5, with 7 nucleotides matching TRBD1. Trimming took 5 bases from V and 5 from J; bases not matched to a gene: 6. This CDR3 contains 14 residues. CDR1 and CDR2 (germline): LNHDA, SQIVND (reference sequence). CDR3 DNA: TGTGCCAGTAGTTTCTCGACAGGGTATCAGCCCCAGCATTTT. The encoded protein is CASSFSTGYQPQHF.